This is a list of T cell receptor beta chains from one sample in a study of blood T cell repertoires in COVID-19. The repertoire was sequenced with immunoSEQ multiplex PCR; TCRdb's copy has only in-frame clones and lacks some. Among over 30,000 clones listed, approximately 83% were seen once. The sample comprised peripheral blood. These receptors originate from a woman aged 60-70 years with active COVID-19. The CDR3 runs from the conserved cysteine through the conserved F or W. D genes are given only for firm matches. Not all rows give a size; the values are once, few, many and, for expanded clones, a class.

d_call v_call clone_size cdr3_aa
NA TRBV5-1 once CASSSEPGLPLGGYTF
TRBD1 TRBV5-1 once CASSERQGGTDTQYF
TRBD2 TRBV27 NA CASSFEAGGPLDTQYF
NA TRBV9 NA CASSGGSADTQYF
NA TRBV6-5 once CASSGTTSTDTQYF
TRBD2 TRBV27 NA CASSFQRELYNEQFF
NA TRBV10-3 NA CASQGTGETQYF
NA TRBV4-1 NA CASSQVTVSSYEQYF
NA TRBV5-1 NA CASSLVSGVDEQFF
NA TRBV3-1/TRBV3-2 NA CASSPYRVGNTIYF
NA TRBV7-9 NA CASSLALGLHRETQYF
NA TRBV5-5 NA CASSLASHNQPQHF
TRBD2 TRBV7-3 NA CASSPSSGGAGETQYF
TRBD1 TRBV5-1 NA CASSLGQGIDGYTF
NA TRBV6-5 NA CASSYAATGANVLTF
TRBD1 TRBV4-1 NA CASSSGGTGGNEQFF
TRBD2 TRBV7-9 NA CASSLGTSGSGNEQFF
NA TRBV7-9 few CASSLASGNTGELFF
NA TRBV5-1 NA CASSFGSGLMNNEQFF
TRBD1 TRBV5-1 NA CASSLDRGYEQYF
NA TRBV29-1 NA CSVRDPPTGQFF
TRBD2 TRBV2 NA CASSGRLALSPDTQYF
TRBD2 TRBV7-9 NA CASSLTSGGLYNEQFF
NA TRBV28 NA CASSSSPANTIYF
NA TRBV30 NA CAWSVEAQPQHF